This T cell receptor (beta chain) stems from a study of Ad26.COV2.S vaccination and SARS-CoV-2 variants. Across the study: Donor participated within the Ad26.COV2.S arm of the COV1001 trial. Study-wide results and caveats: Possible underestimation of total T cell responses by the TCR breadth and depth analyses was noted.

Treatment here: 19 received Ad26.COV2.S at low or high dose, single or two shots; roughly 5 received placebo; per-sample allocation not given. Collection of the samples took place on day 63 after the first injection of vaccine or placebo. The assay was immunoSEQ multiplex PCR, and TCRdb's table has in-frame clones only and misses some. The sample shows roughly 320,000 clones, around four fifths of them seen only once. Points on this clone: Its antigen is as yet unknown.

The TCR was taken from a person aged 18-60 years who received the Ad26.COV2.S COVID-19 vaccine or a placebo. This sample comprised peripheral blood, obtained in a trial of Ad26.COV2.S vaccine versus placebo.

CDR3 amino acids: CASSSQRSPLHF. The CDR3 nucleotides read TGTGCCAGCAGCTCTCAACGTTCACCCCTCCACTTT. The chain links TRBV7-2 to TRBJ1-6; D unclear. With 4 bases removed from V and 9 bases from J, the gap between germline ends came to 7 bases. The length of the CDR3 is 12 residues. The germline CDR1 and CDR2 sequences are SGHTA and FQGNSA.